Here is one T cell receptor beta chain with its context. Its antigen is undetermined. Here immunoSEQ multiplex PCR was the method, and the copy in TCRdb shows in-frame clones only, minus some. This sample yields tens of thousands of clones, of which around nine tenths are seen a single time; more than 1.5% belongs to the top ten. The V gene end was trimmed by 4 bases and the J gene end by 2 bases; junction bases not matched to a gene: 3. The CDR3 is 15 amino acids. The germline gives CDR1 LGHNA, CDR2 YSLEER. Documented time point: week 35, safety follow-up. The study gave 300 ug of mutant IDH1 20-mer peptide per vaccine dose, with topical imiquimod. During weeks 1, 3, 5, 7, 11, 15, 19 and 23, patients received eight vaccinations. The source of the sample is a study of a mutant IDH1 vaccine in newly diagnosed glioma. Study summary: In the visit schedule, V12 fell in week 35, while V13 fell in week 47.

V gene TRBV4-3 combines with J gene TRBJ1-2, with TRBD1 matching over 11 bases. The receptor comes from a man between 25 and 39 years old with glioma. The sequencing here drew on PBMCs, taken from a glioma patient whose treatment included an IDH1 peptide vaccine. The CDR3 reads CASSPRDRGNYGYTF. The DNA for the CDR3 is TGCGCCAGCAGCCCCCGGGACAGGGGGAACTATGGCTACACCTTC.